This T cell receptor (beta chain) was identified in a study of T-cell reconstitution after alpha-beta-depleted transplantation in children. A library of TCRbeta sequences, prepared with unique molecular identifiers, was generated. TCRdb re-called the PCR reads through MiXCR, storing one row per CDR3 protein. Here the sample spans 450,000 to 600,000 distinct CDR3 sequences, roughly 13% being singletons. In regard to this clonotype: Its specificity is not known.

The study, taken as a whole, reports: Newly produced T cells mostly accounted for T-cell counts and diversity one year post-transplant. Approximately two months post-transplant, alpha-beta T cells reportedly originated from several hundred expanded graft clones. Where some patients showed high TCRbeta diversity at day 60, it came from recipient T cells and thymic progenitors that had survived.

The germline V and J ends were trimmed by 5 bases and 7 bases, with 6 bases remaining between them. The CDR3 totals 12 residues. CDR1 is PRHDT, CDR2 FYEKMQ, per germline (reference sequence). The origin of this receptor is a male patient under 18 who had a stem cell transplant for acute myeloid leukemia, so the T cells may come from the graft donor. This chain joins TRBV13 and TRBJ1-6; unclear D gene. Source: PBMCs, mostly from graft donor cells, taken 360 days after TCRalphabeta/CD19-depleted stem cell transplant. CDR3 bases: TGTGCCAGCAGCCCGCGCAATTCACCCCTCCACTTT. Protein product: CASSPRNSPLHF. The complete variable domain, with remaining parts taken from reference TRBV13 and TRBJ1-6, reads AAGVIQSPRHLIKEKRETATLKCYPIPRHDTVYWYQQGPGQDPQFLISFYEKMQSDKGSIPDRFSAQQFSDYHSELNMSSLELGDSALYFCASSPRNSPLHFGNGTRLTVT.